This T cell receptor beta chain was sequenced in a study of molecular identifiers for immune sequencing clone quantification. Every naive CD8 library was made from between about 17,000 and 1,100,000 sorted cells with 10%, 30% or 50% RNA. Via MiXCR, TCRdb re-called the PCR reads, giving one row per CDR3 protein. The data hold approximately 320,000 distinct CDR3 sequences, with roughly 24% observed a single time. This CDR3 spans 15 amino acids. Germline lookup yields CDR1 MGHRA and CDR2 YSYEKL. This clonotype was counted ten times or more. At one end, the junction sequence differs from germline, possibly due to a read error.

The chain has TRBV4-1 and TRBJ2-7, with TRBD2 matching over 8 bases. The receptor was derived from a human donor in good health. Some libraries in this study had Jurkat cell RNA spiked in. Specimen: naive CD8+ T cells from blood, with Jurkat cell RNA spiked in. Subset: FACS-sorted CD8+CD4-CCR7+CD45RA+ naive T cells. CDR3 residues: CASSQGLAGTYEQYF. DNA of the CDR3: TGTGCCAGCAGCCAAGGGTTAGCGGGAACCTACGAGCAGTACTTC.